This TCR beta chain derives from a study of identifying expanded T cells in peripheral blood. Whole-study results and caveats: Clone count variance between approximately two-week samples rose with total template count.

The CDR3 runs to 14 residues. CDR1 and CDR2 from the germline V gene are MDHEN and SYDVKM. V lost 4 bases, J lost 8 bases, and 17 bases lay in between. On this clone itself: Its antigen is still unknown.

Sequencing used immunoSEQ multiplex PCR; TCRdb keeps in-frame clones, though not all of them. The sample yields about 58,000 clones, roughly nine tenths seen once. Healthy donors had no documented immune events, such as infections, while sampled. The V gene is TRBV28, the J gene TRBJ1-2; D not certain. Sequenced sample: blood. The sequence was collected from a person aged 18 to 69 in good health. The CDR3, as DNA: TGTGCCAGCAGTTCCCCCCCTAACACCGAGGGCTACACCTTC. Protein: CASSSPPNTEGYTF.